This passage covers 24 T cell receptor beta chains from one sample sequenced in a study of shared clonotypes between healthy human individuals. Generated by immunoSEQ multiplex PCR, the TCRdb table keeps only in-frame clones and is missing some. In the table there are 2 million to 2.5 million clones, just under 95% of which are singletons. Sequencing was performed on naive CD4+ T cells from PBMCs. Subset described: CD45RA+ positively selected. The receptors were sampled from a young man in good health. Some clones in this sample may be carry-over from other donors' samples.

The CDR3 DNA reads as TGTGCCAGCAGCTGGGGGTCGGATCAGCCCCAGCATTTT. Its translation is CASSWGSDQPQHF. This sequence joins TRBV5-5 and TRBJ1-5, with a possible D match to TRBD1 (5 bases). Deletions cut 3 bases from V and 5 bases from J, with 9 bases between. Per the germline V gene, CDR1 is SGHKS and CDR2 is YYEKEE (reference sequence). There are 13 residues in the CDR3.

This clone was picked up one time. The chain recombines TRBV5-1 with TRBJ2-1, with 15 bases matching TRBD2. The CDR3 has 20 amino acids. After removal of 4 bases from V and 5 bases from J, the junction contained 16 bases not matched to a gene. Per the germline V gene, CDR1 is SGHRS and CDR2 is YFSETQ. The CDR3, as DNA: TGCGCCAGCAGCCTACGACAGGGGAGGACTAGCGGGAGGGTACACAATGAGCAGTTCTTC. This sequence encodes CASSLRQGRTSGRVHNEQFF.

Note on this clone: This same CDR3 is encoded by further DNA sequences in the sample. V gene TRBV28 combines with J gene TRBJ1-1, with TRBD1 matching over 8 bases. Germline lookup yields CDR1 MDHEN and CDR2 SYDVKM. The CDR3 is 14 residues long. V shed 5 bases and J 1 base; nucleotides not matched to a gene: 3. In DNA, the CDR3 is TGTGCCAGCAGTCTAGGACAGGGGAACACTGAAGCTTTCTTT. Translation gives CASSLGQGNTEAFF.

The chain joins TRBV1 to TRBJ1-1. TRBV1 is flagged as a pseudogene. CDR3 length equals 17 residues. CDR3 coding DNA: TGCACCAGCAGCCAAGAGGGTGAGGGCGGGGGCAGGACTGAAGCTTTCTTT. As protein: CTSSQEGEGGGRTEAFF.

CDR3 sequence (DNA): TGTGCCAGCAGCTTAGCGGGGACCCGACTGTCTGGGGCCAACGTCCTGACTTTC. Encoded protein: CASSLAGTRLSGANVLTF. The chain joins TRBV7-2 to TRBJ2-6; possibly TRBD1 or TRBD2 for D (5 bases each). The CDR3 spans 18 residues. The germline CDR1 and CDR2 sequences are SGHTA and FQGNSA. V lost 0 bases, J lost 1 base, and 13 bases lay in between.

Turning to this clone: A junction boundary mismatches the germline segment, possibly from a read error. The CDR3, as DNA: TGTGCCAGCCGCTTGGATGCGCTGTCCAACACTGAAGCTTTCTTT. This gives the protein CASRLDALSNTEAFF. The chain employs TRBV5-4 and TRBJ1-1; no reliable D call. The CDR3 is 15 residues long. In germline, CDR1 is SGHNT, CDR2 YYREEE (reference sequence). Filled out from reference TRBV5-4 and TRBJ1-1, the complete variable domain reads ETGVTQSPTHLIKTRGQQVTLRCSSQSGHNTVSWYQQALGQGPQFIFQYYREEENGRGNFPPRFSGLQFPNYSSELNVNALELDDSALYLCASRLDALSNTEAFFGQGTRLTVV.

The chain couples TRBV11-2 to TRBJ2-1; perhaps TRBD2 as D (6 bases). The CDR3 covers 16 residues. Trimming cost V 1 base and J 1 base, with 11 bases left between them. CDR1 is SGHAT, CDR2 FQNNGV, per germline. The CDR3 nucleotides read TGTGCCAGCAGCTTAGCCCGGGACTCGTCCTACAATGAGCAGTTCTTC. This translates into CASSLARDSSYNEQFF.

The chain employs TRBV13 and TRBJ2-2, with 10 bases that match TRBD1. CDR1 and CDR2 (germline): PRHDT, FYEKMQ (reference sequence). The ends lost 4 bases at V and 6 bases at J; junction bases unmatched: 17. This CDR3 has 19 residues. CDR3 sequence (DNA): TGTGCCAGCAGCTCAGACAGGGGGCGGACCATTGGCAACGCCGGGGAGCTGTTTTTT. Translated, it gives CASSSDRGRTIGNAGELFF.

As regards this clone: At one end, the junction sequence differs from germline, possibly due to a read error. The CDR3 protein is CASLPLTSGSSEQYF. The CDR3, as DNA: TGTGCCAGCTTACCACTAACTAGCGGGAGTTCCGAGCAGTACTTC. The chain carries TRBV18 and TRBJ2-7; 11 positions match TRBD2. The CDR3 sequence is 15 residues long. Germline loops: CDR1 KGHSH, CDR2 LQKENI. The entire variable domain, with the rest obtained from reference TRBV18 and TRBJ2-7, is as follows: NAGVMQNPRHLVRRRGQEARLRCSPMKGHSHVYWYRQLPEEGLKFMVYLQKENIIDESGMPKERFSAEFPKEGPSILRIQQVVRGDSAAYFCASLPLTSGSSEQYFGPGTRLTVT.

In its sample, this clone was seen once. The V gene is TRBV6-6, the J gene TRBJ1-2; D may be TRBD1 (6 bases). The CDR3 runs to 15 residues. V lost 8 bases to trimming and J lost 4 bases, with 20 bases between them. Germline V CDR1 and CDR2: MNHNY, SVGAGI (reference sequence). Written as DNA, the CDR3 is TGTGCCAGCCATATCACAGGGACCCGCGGCTATGGCTACACCTTC. Translation gives CASHITGTRGYGYTF.

This clone was counted once. V is TRBV27 and J is TRBJ2-3; 11 bases are shared with TRBD2. From germline, CDR1 is MNHEY and CDR2 SMNVEV (reference sequence). The CDR3 spans 18 residues. The J segment lost 2 bases and the V segment lost 4 bases, leaving 11 bases of the junction unmatched. CDR3 loop: CASSSLGTSGGNTDTQYF. The CDR3 coding sequence is TGTGCCAGCAGTTCACTTGGGACTAGCGGAGGTAACACAGATACGCAGTATTTT.

This clone was seen just once. This sequence joins TRBV7-3 and TRBJ2-3, with 8 bases identical to TRBD1. The CDR3 has 15 residues. The trim removed 2 bases at V and 3 bases at J, leaving 4 bases unmatched. The V gene's germline CDR1 is SGHTA and CDR2 FQGTGA. CDR3 coding DNA: TGTGCCAGCAGCTTAGGACAGGGTCCGACAGATACGCAGTATTTT. It specifies CASSLGQGPTDTQYF.

The J gene is TRBJ2-5, the V gene TRBV7-8, with TRBD2 identical over 7 bases. The CDR3 has 17 amino acids. J was trimmed by 0 bases and V by 5 bases; bases with no gene match: 12. Germline assignment: CDR1 SGHVS and CDR2 FQNEAQ. CDR3 sequence: CASSTLQWRGYQETQYF. The CDR3 DNA sequence: TGTGCCAGCAGCACCCTCCAATGGCGGGGGTACCAAGAGACCCAGTACTTC.

The CDR3 region has the DNA TGTGCCAGCAGCTTGGCGATCACTAGCGGGAGTTGGGGTGGAGAGACCCAGTACTTC. Encoded protein: CASSLAITSGSWGGETQYF. The chain joins TRBV7-2 to TRBJ2-5, with TRBD2 identical over 11 bases. CDR1 and CDR2 (germline): SGHTA, FQGNSA. This CDR3 contains 19 residues. V trimming: 3 bases; J trimming: 4 bases; junction bases outside the gene matches: 16.

The CDR3, as DNA: TGTGCCAGCAGTTCAAGTAGGGGATCCGCCTACGAGCAGTACTTC. Protein sequence: CASSSSRGSAYEQYF. This rearrangement joins TRBV6-5 to TRBJ2-7; a possible D gene is TRBD1 (5 bases). CDR3 length: 15 residues. Trimming stripped 4 bases from V and 2 bases from J, with 15 bases between. From germline, CDR1 is MNHEY and CDR2 SVGAGI.

This chain links TRBV28 with TRBJ2-2, with TRBD2 identical over 10 bases. The ends lost 3 bases at V and 4 bases at J; junction bases unmatched: 5. Germline values: CDR1 MDHEN, CDR2 SYDVKM. The CDR3 length is 16 residues. DNA for the CDR3: TGTGCCAGCAGTTTCTCTAGCGGGAGAGTCACCGGGGAGCTGTTTTTT. Translation: CASSFSSGRVTGELFF.

The chain is built from TRBV27 and TRBJ1-2, with no clear D. In germline, CDR1 is MNHEY, CDR2 SMNVEV (reference sequence). This CDR3 is 13 amino acids long. Between the trimmed V and J ends, which lost 6 bases and 4 bases, there was a span of 12 bases. CDR3 nucleotides: TGTGCCAGCAGCCAAAAAGGAGGCTATGGCTACACCTTC. Translating it yields CASSQKGGYGYTF.

This chain uses TRBV18 with TRBJ2-1, with 10 bases matching TRBD2. The CDR3 length is 15 residues. Germline-derived CDR1 and CDR2 are KGHSH and LQKENI. Trimming cost V 0 bases and J 8 bases; bases outside gene matches: 4. The CDR3: CASSPPGLAIDEQFF. Here the CDR3 DNA reads TGTGCCAGCTCACCACCGGGACTAGCGATAGATGAGCAGTTCTTC.

The chain combines TRBV28 with TRBJ1-5; D is ambiguous. The CDR3 runs to 15 residues. Trimming took 7 bases from V and 5 from J, leaving 18 bases between them. In germline, CDR1 is MDHEN, CDR2 SYDVKM. The CDR3 sequence: CASTQKWGSDQPQHF. CDR3 in DNA: TGTGCCAGCACCCAGAAATGGGGAAGCGATCAGCCCCAGCATTTT.

This chain uses TRBV5-1 with TRBJ2-1; 12 bases map to TRBD2. Germline lookup yields CDR1 SGHRS and CDR2 YFSETQ. The CDR3 is 18 residues long. The V segment lost 6 bases and the J segment 4 bases; nucleotides outside the gene matches: 14. CDR3 bases: TGCGCCAGCACCCCCGTGGGAGCTAGCGGGAGGGGGTACAATGAGCAGTTCTTC. Translated: CASTPVGASGRGYNEQFF.

This chain links TRBV5-1 with TRBJ2-5; 7 bases map to TRBD1. Losses at the gene ends were 1 base for V and 1 base for J; bases not matched to a gene: 7. CDR3 size: 16 residues. The germline V gene has CDR1 SGHRS and CDR2 YFSETQ. The CDR3 reads CASSLLTGSSQETQYF. For the CDR3, the DNA is TGCGCCAGCAGCTTGTTGACAGGGTCTTCCCAAGAGACCCAGTACTTC.

The chain combines TRBV28 with TRBJ1-5; weak D call: TRBD1 (6 bases). Trimming shortened V by 10 bases and J by 4 bases, and 20 bases separated the two germline ends. Germline V CDR1 and CDR2: MDHEN, SYDVKM. This CDR3 region has 15 residues. Here the CDR3 reads CATNPWDMSNQPQHF. In DNA form, the CDR3 reads TGTGCCACGAACCCTTGGGACATGTCGAATCAGCCCCAGCATTTT.

The gene calls are TRBV28 and TRBJ2-4; no reliable D call. This CDR3 is 12 amino acids long. Germline V gene lookup returns CDR1 MDHEN and CDR2 SYDVKM. Trimming shortened V by 1 base and J by 6 bases, and 4 bases separated the two germline ends. The CDR3 region has the DNA TGTGCCAGCAGTTTATTGGGAAACATTCAGTACTTC. This codes for CASSLLGNIQYF.

The chain recombines TRBV5-1 with TRBJ2-3; 9 nucleotides match TRBD1. In germline, CDR1 is SGHRS, CDR2 YFSETQ. J gave up 4 bases and V 3 bases, and 12 bases lay outside the gene matches. This CDR3 comprises 17 residues. The CDR3 here is CASSYYNRGPSSDTQYF. The CDR3 nucleotides are TGCGCCAGCAGCTACTACAACAGGGGGCCCTCCTCAGATACGCAGTATTTT.